A single sample gave rise to the 19 T cell receptor beta chains below, sequenced in a study of beta chain features in type 1 diabetes. cDNA synthesis used the whole RNA isolate, giving expressed TCRB sequences. Sequencing used immunoSEQ multiplex PCR; TCRdb keeps in-frame clones, though not all of them. This sample yields 850,000 to 900,000 clones, of which roughly 17% are seen a single time; roughly 0.025% belongs to the top ten. Sequencing was carried out using naive CD4+ T cells from blood. The receptor set was obtained from a woman aged 18-35 years in good health.

This clone came up a few times. V is TRBV4-2 and J is TRBJ1-2; possibly TRBD1 for D (5 bases). Deletions cut 2 bases from V and 0 bases from J, with 13 bases between. The CDR3 consists of 16 residues. Germline V lookup: CDR1 LGHNA, CDR2 YNFKEQ. The CDR3 reads CASSQPYRNTNYGYTF. As DNA, the CDR3 is TGTGCCAGCAGCCAACCCTACAGGAATACTAACTATGGCTACACCTTC.

This clone has only a few counts. This chain connects TRBV7-9 to TRBJ2-2; 12 bases match TRBD1. Germline V gene lookup returns CDR1 SEHNR and CDR2 FQNEAQ (reference sequence). The CDR3 length is 16 residues. After removal of 5 bases from V and 2 bases from J, the junction contained 3 bases not matched to a gene. This CDR3 reads CASSRGTGGNTGELFF. The DNA for the CDR3 is TGTGCCAGCAGCCGGGGGACAGGGGGCAACACCGGGGAGCTGTTTTTT.

The V and J genes are TRBV4-1 and TRBJ2-2; D might be TRBD1 or TRBD2, each matching 7 bases. The V end lost 3 bases, the J end lost 3 bases, and 14 bases lay between the germline ends. Germline lookup yields CDR1 MGHRA and CDR2 YSYEKL. This CDR3 comprises 16 residues. The DNA for the CDR3 is TGCGCCAGCAGCCACCCAGGGGGAGGGGACACCGGGGAGCTGTTTTTT. It specifies CASSHPGGGDTGELFF.

About this clone: This sample also contains other DNA sequences that code for the same CDR3. This sequence joins TRBV2 and TRBJ2-7; the match to TRBD1 covers 12 bases. CDR1 SNHLY and CDR2 FYNNEI come from the germline V gene. There are 15 residues in the CDR3. The J segment lost 2 bases and the V segment lost 4 bases, leaving 3 bases of the junction unmatched. This chain's CDR3 is CASSGGQGAAYEQYF. The DNA of the CDR3 is TGTGCCAGCAGTGGGGGACAGGGGGCCGCCTACGAGCAGTACTTC.

This chain joins TRBV4-3 and TRBJ2-1; tentative D call: TRBD2 (5 bases). Trimming removed 3 bases from V and 0 bases from J, with 9 bases in between. CDR1 LGHNA and CDR2 YSLEER come from the germline V gene. This CDR3 spans 15 amino acids. The CDR3 DNA reads as TGCGCCAGCAGCCACTTACTAGGCTCCTACAATGAGCAGTTCTTC. Protein product: CASSHLLGSYNEQFF.

A note on this clone: At one boundary the junction diverges from the germline segment, which might be a read error. The gene calls are TRBV25-1 and TRBJ1-3, with D unresolved. Germline V gene lookup returns CDR1 MGHDK and CDR2 SYGVNS. The CDR3 extends over 15 amino acids. The CDR3 reads CASSEYPLPGHTIYF. CDR3 nucleotides: TGTGCCAGCAGTGAATACCCGCTGCCTGGACACACCATATATTTT.

The rearrangement links TRBV7-2 to TRBJ2-7; D ambiguous. The germline V and J ends were trimmed by 4 bases and 0 bases, with 10 bases remaining between them. Germline CDR1 is SGHTA and CDR2 is FQGNSA. The length of the CDR3 is 14 residues. CDR3 bases: TGTGCCAGCAGCTCTACGGATAGCTCCTACGAGCAGTACTTC. It codes for CASSSTDSSYEQYF.

The V gene is TRBV9, the J gene TRBJ2-3; D is unresolved. V was shortened by 3 bases and J by 4 bases, with 12 bases between the two germline ends. Germline V lookup: CDR1 SGDLS, CDR2 YYNGEE. The length of the CDR3 is 14 residues. CDR3 in DNA: TGTGCCAGCAGCGCTGGACCCCCAGCAGATACGCAGTATTTT. Translation: CASSAGPPADTQYF.

Turning to this clone: In the same sample, other DNA sequences code for this CDR3. The rearrangement links TRBV29-1 to TRBJ1-1; 7 bases are a match to TRBD1. Per germline, CDR1 SQVTM and CDR2 ANQGSEA. Unmatched junction bases numbered 2, after V lost 6 bases and J lost 1 base. The CDR3 is 12 residues long. The CDR3 bases are TGCAGCGTAGACAGGGCGAACACTGAAGCTTTCTTT. It yields the protein CSVDRANTEAFF.

The chain couples TRBV6-5 to TRBJ2-6; D uncertain. The CDR3 spans 11 residues. Germline V gene sequence: CDR1 MNHEY, CDR2 SVGAGI. Trimming left V 4 bases short and J 11 bases short, with 6 bases between. The CDR3 bases are TGTGCCAGCAGTTCTGTCTACGTCCTGACTTTC. This sequence encodes CASSSVYVLTF.

A few counts support this clone. V and J are TRBV18 and TRBJ2-5; 10 bases fit TRBD2. Losses at the gene ends were 1 base for V and 4 bases for J; bases not matched to a gene: 6. The CDR3 sequence is 16 residues long. Per the germline V gene, CDR1 is KGHSH and CDR2 is LQKENI. Here the CDR3 reads CASSPRSSGSSETQYF. The CDR3 nucleotides read TGTGCCAGCTCACCACGGTCTAGCGGGAGTTCAGAGACCCAGTACTTC.

This clone has more than one count but fewer than ten. This rearrangement joins TRBV28 to TRBJ2-7; the match to TRBD2 covers 10 bases. The V gene's germline CDR1 is MDHEN and CDR2 SYDVKM. Trimming cost V 10 bases and J 4 bases; bases outside gene matches: 10. The CDR3 spans 14 residues. The CDR3 DNA reads as TGTGCCACCTCGGGTGGTAGCGGGAGGTACGAGCAGTACTTC. Its protein is CATSGGSGRYEQYF.

There are a few counts of this clone. The chain joins TRBV4-1 to TRBJ2-3, with 9 bases fitting TRBD2. This CDR3 has 20 amino acids. J lost 0 bases, V lost 1 base, and 14 bases had no gene match. Germline V gene lookup returns CDR1 MGHRA and CDR2 YSYEKL. This CDR3 reads CASSQARPSGILLSTDTQYF. DNA for the CDR3: TGCGCCAGCAGCCAAGCGAGGCCTAGCGGGATCCTCCTCAGCACAGATACGCAGTATTTT.

The V and J genes are TRBV6-1 and TRBJ2-7, with 9 bases identical to TRBD1. The junction had 5 bases not matched to a gene; V was cut back by 8 bases and J by 3 bases. The V gene's germline CDR1 is MNHNS and CDR2 SASEGT. This CDR3 is 13 amino acids long. The CDR3 nucleotides are TGTGCCAGCTTTCTGGGACAGGGCTACGAGCAGTACTTC. Protein sequence: CASFLGQGYEQYF.

This clone showed up just a few times. J is TRBJ2-7 and V is TRBV7-9; D is unresolved. Germline CDR1 and CDR2: SEHNR and FQNEAQ (reference sequence). V lost 2 bases to trimming and J lost 4 bases, with 12 bases between them. The CDR3 is made up of 14 amino acids. Written as DNA, the CDR3 is TGTGCCAGCAGCTTATATGACATATCTTACGAGCAGTACTTC. Residues: CASSLYDISYEQYF.

The V call is TRBV29-1, the J call TRBJ2-7; possibly TRBD1 or TRBD2 for D (6 bases each). The length of the CDR3 is 17 residues. The germline gives CDR1 SQVTM, CDR2 ANQGSEA. The ends were cut back, 2 bases at V and 4 bases at J, with 24 bases in the middle. DNA for the CDR3: TGCAGCGTTGAACTTCGGGGGCCACCCTTTGGGAATTACGAGCAGTACTTC. Its translation is CSVELRGPPFGNYEQYF.

Worth noting for this clone: The sample has other DNA sequences that encode this CDR3 too. The DNA of the CDR3 is TGTGCCAGCAGTTTATTTGGGGCAGGGAACACCGGGGAGCTGTTTTTT. This sequence encodes CASSLFGAGNTGELFF. J is TRBJ2-2 and V is TRBV27; tentative D call: TRBD1 (5 bases). The V gene's germline CDR1 is MNHEY and CDR2 SMNVEV (reference sequence). V lost 1 base, J lost 1 base, and 10 bases lay in between. CDR3 length: 16 amino acids.

The rearrangement uses TRBV19 and TRBJ2-1; possible D gene TRBD1, 5 bases. The CDR3 has 14 amino acids. The germline V gene has CDR1 LNHDA and CDR2 SQIVND (reference sequence). The ends were cut back, 8 bases at V and 9 bases at J, with 20 bases in the middle. As DNA, the CDR3 is TGTGCCAGTCAAGTTTCTACCCCGCAGGGTGAGCAGTTCTTC. Translation: CASQVSTPQGEQFF. Using reference TRBV19 and TRBJ2-1 for the parts outside the CDR3, the full variable domain is DGGITQSPKYLFRKEGQNVTLSCEQNLNHDAMYWYRQDPGQGLRLIYYSQIVNDFQKGDIAEGYSVSREKKESFPLTVTSAQKNPTAFYLCASQVSTPQGEQFFGPGTRLTVL.

The chain employs TRBV25-1 and TRBJ2-1; TRBD2 aligns across 8 bases. This CDR3 comprises 13 residues. CDR1 MGHDK and CDR2 SYGVNS come from the germline V gene. V shed 5 bases and J 10 bases; nucleotides not matched to a gene: 7. Written as DNA, the CDR3 is TGTGCCAGCAGTTCCCTACTAGCGGCGGAGCAGTTCTTC. Translating gives CASSSLLAAEQFF.